This T cell receptor beta chain was sequenced during a study of blood T cell repertoires in COVID-19. Sequencing was performed with immunoSEQ multiplex PCR; in TCRdb, only in-frame clones are kept and a portion is missing. The sample consists of tens of thousands of clones, around 81% of them appearing once. The V and J ends lost 1 base and 4 bases respectively, with 5 bases between them. Germline assignment: CDR1 SGHTA and CDR2 FQGTGA. The CDR3 is 14 amino acids. The TCR originated in a woman older than 75 with COVID-19, enrolled during active disease. V is TRBV7-3 and J is TRBJ2-6, with a weak D call TRBD2 (5 bases). Material for sequencing was peripheral blood. The CDR3 is CASSLRGGANVLTF. The CDR3 DNA follows: TGTGCCAGCAGCTTAAGAGGGGGGGCCAACGTCCTGACTTTC. The full variable domain, its missing parts supplied by reference TRBV7-3 and TRBJ2-6, is GAGVSQTPSNKVTEKGKYVELRCDPISGHTALYWYRQSLGQGPEFLIYFQGTGAADDSGLPNDRFFAVRPEGSVSTLKIQRTERGDSAVYLCASSLRGGANVLTFGAGSRLTVL.